This note documents a single T cell receptor (beta chain) sequence. Its antigen is as yet unknown. The data originate from a study of T cell responses to AZD1222 COVID-19 vaccine. As for the study in general: Pooling of second doses given at about 4 or about 12 weeks was done. Findings of the study overall: None of the repertoires were sampled until the peak T cell response had passed. Females outnumbered males among donors, who were mostly white British; clonal diversity was possibly underestimated.

This CDR3 has 17 amino acids. Germline V gives CDR1 LGHDT, CDR2 YNNKEL (reference sequence). The V gene end was trimmed by 0 bases and the J gene end by 2 bases; junction bases not matched to a gene: 7. Produced via immunoSEQ multiplex PCR; TCRdb's table is partial and in-frame only. The top ten hold around 8% of the sample, which has about 93,000 clones, approximately 83% seen once. The genes are TRBV3-1 (or the pseudogene TRBV3-2) and TRBJ2-7; 10 bases line up with TRBD2. Sequencing was performed on peripheral blood, taken on day 0 of AZD1222 vaccination. The source is an adult in good health. CDR3 in DNA: TGTGCCAGCAGCCAAGATCGCGGAGCGGGAGGGACCTACGAGCAGTACTTC. Translated: CASSQDRGAGGTYEQYF.